This T cell receptor beta chain stems from a study of blood T cells in healthy people across ages. General study findings and limits: Age showed a roughly linear inverse relationship with TCR beta diversity per million T cells.

To note about this clonotype: Its antigen is still unknown.

Total RNA, at least 6 micrograms per sample, was extracted from PBMCs. Then a second PCR, running about 6 to 11 cycles, was carried out with a sample-barcoded 5' primer and a J-beta primer mix. TCRdb processed the 5' RACE reads anew with MiXCR; each CDR3 protein has one entry. The sample consists of about 1,400,000 distinct CDR3 sequences, roughly 40% of them appearing once. This CDR3 has 15 amino acids. V gave up 8 bases and J gave up 2 bases, with 16 bases separating them. The sequenced sample consisted of blood. The sequence was collected from a woman aged 18 to 35 in good health. The chain recombines TRBV12-3 or TRBV12-4 with TRBJ1-3, with D unresolved. The CDR3 reads CASGYGVGTGNTIYF. DNA for the CDR3: TGTGCCAGCGGTTACGGGGTTGGCACTGGAAACACCATATATTTT.